One sample yielded the 17 T cell receptor beta chains listed below, sequenced in a study of Tregs in tolerant kidney transplant recipients. Mixed chimerism was transient after nonmyeloablative marrow transplants from related graft donors. The repertoire was sequenced with immunoSEQ multiplex PCR; TCRdb's copy has only in-frame clones and lacks some. The sample yields 45,000 to 55,000 clones, about 90% seen once. The source was CD8+ T cells from blood (PBMCs), collected 24 months after the transplant. All receptors come from a human patient who received a combined kidney and bone marrow transplant. Some of these T cells may belong to the graft donor.

The chain uses TRBV19 and TRBJ2-7, with D unresolved. The V end lost 5 bases, the J end lost 4 bases, and 6 bases lay between the germline ends. The CDR3 has 11 residues. The germline V gene encodes CDR1 LNHDA and CDR2 SQIVND (reference sequence). The CDR3 loop reads CASSYGYEQYF. CDR3 in DNA: TGTGCCAGTAGTTACGGTTACGAGCAGTACTTC.

About this clone: It is unclear where the CDR3 begins or ends on the DNA, so no DNA is shown, and the CDR3 is as TCRdb lists it. This sequence joins TRBV4-1 and TRBJ2-2; the table's D call of TRBD1 was not tested on the DNA. In germline, CDR1 is MGHRA, CDR2 YSYEKL. The CDR3 numbers 14 amino acids, ends counted. CDR3 loop: CASSQVGTGTVLFF.

The chain employs TRBV7-9 and TRBJ1-1; D unclear. The V end was cut by 4 bases, the J end by 6 bases, with 12 bases between. The CDR3 is 13 residues long. Germline CDR1 reads SEHNR; CDR2 reads FQNEAQ (reference sequence). The CDR3 DNA is TGTGCCAGCAGCTCCCGGGTCCGGGCTGAAGCTTTCTTT. It encodes CASSSRVRAEAFF.

The chain joins TRBV27 to TRBJ2-1; a weak D match, TRBD1 (6 bases). Per germline, CDR1 MNHEY and CDR2 SMNVEV (reference sequence). The CDR3 has 15 residues. With 3 bases removed from V and 5 bases from J, the gap between germline ends came to 14 bases. The CDR3 loop is CASSFRGVLHNEQFF. In nucleotides, the CDR3 is TGTGCCAGCAGTTTCAGGGGAGTCCTCCACAATGAGCAGTTCTTC.

The CDR3 nucleotides read TGTGCCAGCAGTTTGTGGAGACTCACCGGGGAGCTGTTTTTT. Protein: CASSLWRLTGELFF. The chain couples TRBV28 to TRBJ2-2; no clear D gene. Germline V gives CDR1 MDHEN, CDR2 SYDVKM. CDR3 length: 14 residues. Deletions cut 3 bases from V and 4 bases from J, with 9 bases between.

The chain joins TRBV6-6 to TRBJ1-2, with TRBD1 identical over 9 bases. Losses at the gene ends were 1 base for V and 6 bases for J; bases not matched to a gene: 3. Germline-derived CDR1 and CDR2 are MNHNY and SVGAGI (reference sequence). The CDR3 runs to 14 residues. CDR3 region: CASSYLRTGDGYTF. CDR3 nucleotides: TGTGCCAGCAGTTACTTAAGGACAGGGGATGGCTACACCTTC.

This chain connects TRBV9 to TRBJ2-1, with 11 bases that match TRBD2. With V trimmed by 0 bases and J by 7 bases, 6 bases remained unmatched. Germline assignment: CDR1 SGDLS and CDR2 YYNGEE. The CDR3 spans 16 residues. CDR3 loop: CASSVVPSGRLNEQFF. In DNA, the CDR3 is TGTGCCAGCAGCGTAGTGCCTAGCGGGAGGCTTAATGAGCAGTTCTTC. Full variable domain (missing parts from reference TRBV9 and TRBJ2-1): DSGVTQTPKHLITATGQRVTLRCSPRSGDLSVYWYQQSLDQGLQFLIQYYNGEERAKGNILERFSAQQFPDLHSELNLSSLELGDSALYFCASSVVPSGRLNEQFFGPGTRLTVL.

The V and J genes are TRBV30 and TRBJ2-3, with 9 bases matching TRBD2. The CDR3 consists of 16 residues. The germline CDR1 and CDR2 sequences are GTSNPN and SVGIG (reference sequence). After removal of 0 bases from V and 5 bases from J, the junction contained 9 bases not matched to a gene. The chain's CDR3 is CAWSVVAGGPGDTQYF. The DNA for the CDR3 is TGTGCCTGGAGTGTAGTGGCGGGGGGGCCCGGAGATACGCAGTATTTT. The full variable domain, with the rest looked up from reference TRBV30 and TRBJ2-3, is SQTIHQWPATLVQPVGSPLSLECTVEGTSNPNLYWYRQAAGRGLQLLFYSVGIGQISSEVPQNLSASRPQDRQFILSSKKLLLSDSGFYLCAWSVVAGGPGDTQYFGPGTRLTVL.

The gene calls are TRBV19 and TRBJ1-5, with D perhaps matching TRBD1 (5 bases). The germline V and J ends were trimmed by 6 bases and 4 bases, with 10 bases remaining between them. Per germline, CDR1 LNHDA and CDR2 SQIVND (reference sequence). The CDR3 consists of 13 residues. CDR3 region: CASSLSGNQPQHF. For the CDR3, the DNA is TGTGCCAGTAGCTTGTCAGGGAATCAGCCCCAGCATTTT.

The chain uses TRBV4-3 and TRBJ2-1, with D possibly matching TRBD2 (5 bases). The V end was cut by 7 bases, the J end by 3 bases, with 16 bases between. The CDR3 has 15 amino acids. CDR1 is LGHNA, CDR2 YSLEER, per germline. The CDR3 is CASTKHRGYYNEQFF. The CDR3, as DNA: TGCGCCAGCACCAAACATCGGGGATACTACAATGAGCAGTTCTTC.

The table lists this clone with a few counts. The chain has TRBV4-3 and TRBJ1-3; D is possibly TRBD1 (5 bases). The CDR3 is 15 residues long. The V gene lost 2 bases and the J gene lost 0 bases, with 8 bases spanning the gap. CDR1 is LGHNA, CDR2 YSLEER, per germline. The CDR3 DNA sequence: TGCGCCAGCAGCCAATACAGGAACTCTGGAAACACCATATATTTT. This translates into CASSQYRNSGNTIYF.

The gene calls are TRBV7-2 and TRBJ2-7, with 10 bases identical to TRBD1. The germline CDR1 and CDR2 sequences are SGHTA and FQGNSA. The CDR3 contains 14 residues. V lost 4 bases and J lost 0; bases outside the gene matches: 0. The CDR3 sequence is CASSWTGGSYEQYF. The CDR3 nucleotides read TGTGCCAGCAGCTGGACAGGGGGCTCCTACGAGCAGTACTTC.

The rearrangement uses TRBV5-1 and TRBJ2-3; TRBD2 aligns across 11 bases. V lost 2 bases and J lost 5; bases outside the gene matches: 4. CDR3 length: 15 residues. Germline V lookup: CDR1 SGHRS, CDR2 YFSETQ. CDR3 DNA: TGCGCCAGCAGCTTAAACCTAGCGGGGGGAGATACGCAGTATTTT. Amino acids: CASSLNLAGGDTQYF.

The CDR3 region is CASSFDLRGGSTDTQYF. The CDR3 DNA sequence: TGTGCCAGCAGCTTTGATTTACGGGGGGGAAGCACAGATACGCAGTATTTT. The chain has TRBV12-1 and TRBJ2-3; TRBD2 is the table's D call and was not checked against the DNA. TRBV12-1 is listed as a pseudogene. This CDR3 has 17 amino acids.

This rearrangement joins TRBV10-2 to TRBJ2-1; D is undetermined. The V gene lost 7 bases and the J gene lost 9 bases, with 13 bases spanning the gap. Germline assignment: CDR1 WSHSY and CDR2 SAAADI. The CDR3 has 12 residues. The CDR3 DNA follows: TGCGCCAGCACCTTTGGAGCTCCTGAGCAGTTCTTC. This sequence encodes CASTFGAPEQFF.

This clone was seen a handful of times. This rearrangement joins TRBV2 to TRBJ2-2; the match to TRBD2 covers 14 bases. V trimming: 7 bases; J trimming: 2 bases; junction bases outside the gene matches: 15. The CDR3 has 20 residues. CDR1 is SNHLY and CDR2 is FYNNEI in the germline V gene. CDR3 in amino acids: CASTHVGTSGRTPNTGELFF. For the CDR3, the DNA is TGTGCCAGCACCCACGTCGGGACTAGCGGGAGAACACCTAACACCGGGGAGCTGTTTTTT.

The CDR3 loop is CASSLLRTGDPYEQYF. The CDR3, as DNA: TGTGCCAGCAGCCTCCTAAGGACAGGGGACCCCTACGAGCAGTACTTC. The chain links TRBV14 to TRBJ2-5; TRBD1 matches at 9 bases. The DNA end is a closer match to TRBJ2-7, so the J assignment may be wrong. CDR1 is SGHDN and CDR2 is FVKESK in the germline V gene. The CDR3 length is 16 residues.